This TCR beta chain was recorded in a study of blood T cell repertoires in COVID-19. Study at large: Material from acute and convalescent COVID-19 was sourced from the United States, Italy and Spain. PBMCs, B-cell-depleted T cells, or T cells were the source of the cDNA or gDNA that made up the material.

Germline V lookup: CDR1 ENHRY, CDR2 SYGVKD. The V and J ends lost 7 bases and 5 bases, in that order; junction bases with no gene match: 8. This CDR3 is built from 15 residues. Authors' methods: Reference gene primers were amplified, and this amplification served to estimate nucleated cell counts. Method: immunoSEQ multiplex PCR; TCRdb's copy keeps in-frame clones and lacks some. That table gives V, J and clone size, and the DNA gave D and trimming. The data contain roughly 70,000 clones, roughly 91% of them singletons. The chain couples TRBV10-3 to TRBJ2-7; the match to TRBD2 covers 13 bases. This receptor was obtained from a human donor in a cohort sampled during active COVID-19. Sequenced input: peripheral blood. The CDR3 loop is CAITGGTSGNHEQYF. The CDR3 bases are TGTGCCATCACCGGCGGGACTAGCGGGAACCACGAGCAGTACTTC.